These 31 T cell receptor beta chains were sequenced from one sample in a study of beta chain features in type 1 diabetes. Study-wide findings and caveats: TCRB CDR3 length was moderately but significantly reduced in all four CD4+ subsets of Type 1 diabetes patients.

Their antigen targets remain unknown. Of the isolated RNA, all was reverse transcribed, and so the sequenced material was expressed TCRB transcripts. TCRdb's copy holds only in-frame clones and misses some; the assay was immunoSEQ multiplex PCR. The repertoire holds hundreds of thousands of clones, with more than 13% as singletons. Sequenced input: naive CD4+ T cells from blood. These receptors were obtained from a man younger than 35 with type 1 diabetes.

This chain joins TRBV4-1 and TRBJ2-1; maybe TRBD2 (6 bases). The CDR3 runs 14 residues. The germline V gene has CDR1 MGHRA and CDR2 YSYEKL. Trimming stripped 3 bases from V and 6 bases from J, with 12 bases between. CDR3 DNA sequence: TGCGCCAGCAGCCACCGGGAGCTGGGCAATGAGCAGTTCTTC. It is translated as CASSHRELGNEQFF.

Written as DNA, the CDR3 is TGTGCCAGCAGTTTATCCCCCGCCTATACTAACTATGGCTACACCTTC. Its protein product is CASSLSPAYTNYGYTF. The chain joins TRBV27 to TRBJ1-2; D uncertain. Trimming removed 0 bases from V and 0 bases from J, with 11 bases in between. In germline, CDR1 is MNHEY, CDR2 SMNVEV (reference sequence). CDR3 length: 16 amino acids.

This clone has just a few counts. The chain combines TRBV2 with TRBJ2-6, with D unresolved. The CDR3 loop spans 12 amino acids. Per germline, CDR1 SNHLY and CDR2 FYNNEI. V lost 8 bases to trimming and J lost 2 bases, with 4 bases between them. CDR3: CASSPGANVLTF. The DNA of the CDR3 is TGTGCCAGCTCCCCTGGGGCCAACGTCCTGACTTTC.

This clone turned up a few times. Other DNA sequences within the sample encode an identical CDR3. The V gene is TRBV28, the J gene TRBJ1-5, with 9 bases aligning to TRBD1. Trimming at V came to 4 bases and at J to 1 base, leaving 2 bases not matched to a gene. The CDR3 is 15 amino acids. CDR1 and CDR2 (germline): MDHEN, SYDVKM. The CDR3 spells CASSSGQGSNQPQHF. Written as DNA, the CDR3 is TGTGCCAGCAGTTCCGGACAGGGGAGCAATCAGCCCCAGCATTTT.

The chain carries TRBV7-9 and TRBJ2-5, with D possibly TRBD2 on 5 matching bases. Germline CDR1 reads SEHNR; CDR2 reads FQNEAQ (reference sequence). The CDR3 totals 14 residues. Trimming shortened V by 2 bases and J by 1 base, and 8 bases separated the two germline ends. The CDR3 DNA follows: TGTGCCAGCAGCTTATTCGGGGTCCAAGAGACCCAGTACTTC. Its translation: CASSLFGVQETQYF.

CDR3 protein: CASSLRWDREFSRANEKLFF. CDR3 sequence (DNA): TGTGCCAGCAGTTTACGATGGGACAGGGAATTCAGTAGGGCTAATGAAAAACTGTTTTTT. The J gene is TRBJ1-4, the V gene TRBV27, with 9 bases fitting TRBD1. The trim removed 2 bases at V and 3 bases at J, leaving 16 bases unmatched. The CDR3 covers 20 residues. The germline gives CDR1 MNHEY, CDR2 SMNVEV (reference sequence).

This clone occurred a few times. V and J are TRBV11-2 and TRBJ2-3; no clear D gene. The germline V gene encodes CDR1 SGHAT and CDR2 FQNNGV. The CDR3 extends over 16 amino acids. Deletions cut 0 bases from V and 0 bases from J, with 10 bases between. Here the CDR3 DNA reads TGTGCCAGCAGCTTAGATCCAGTGCCTAGCACAGATACGCAGTATTTT. Amino acids: CASSLDPVPSTDTQYF.

Only a few counts were recorded for this clone. This sequence joins TRBV2 and TRBJ1-5, with D possibly matching TRBD1 (6 bases). The germline CDR1 and CDR2 sequences are SNHLY and FYNNEI. V lost 4 bases and J 2 bases, leaving 9 bases between the germline ends. The CDR3 consists of 14 residues. The DNA for the CDR3 is TGTGCCAGCAGTGTGGACAGTGGCAATCAGCCCCAGCATTTT. Translation gives CASSVDSGNQPQHF.

This chain connects TRBV18 to TRBJ2-3; D unclear. The CDR3 is 13 residues long. With 4 bases removed from V and 0 bases from J, the gap between germline ends came to 5 bases. Germline values: CDR1 KGHSH, CDR2 LQKENI. CDR3 nucleotide sequence: TGTGCCAGCTCACTGATAAGCACAGATACGCAGTATTTT. It translates to CASSLISTDTQYF.

This clone was seen a few times. DNA for the CDR3: TGTGCCAGCTCACCAAACACAGAGACCCAGTACTTC. Residues: CASSPNTETQYF. The V call is TRBV18, the J call TRBJ2-5; no firm D call. CDR3 length: 12 residues. Trimming removed 2 bases from V and 4 bases from J, with 5 bases in between. Germline loops: CDR1 KGHSH, CDR2 LQKENI.

This clone was counted a few times. This chain connects TRBV27 to TRBJ2-4; tentative D call: TRBD1 (6 bases). The CDR3 is 14 amino acids. V was cut by 2 bases and J by 6 bases, with 11 bases left in between. Germline V gene lookup returns CDR1 MNHEY and CDR2 SMNVEV (reference sequence). The CDR3 loop is CASSLRGFGNIQYF. CDR3 DNA sequence: TGTGCCAGCAGTTTAAGGGGGTTTGGAAACATTCAGTACTTC.

This chain's CDR3 is CASSLGQGVSYEQYF. Written as DNA, the CDR3 is TGCGCCAGCAGCTTGGGACAGGGGGTCTCCTACGAGCAGTACTTC. This rearrangement joins TRBV5-1 to TRBJ2-7; 9 bases line up with TRBD1. The CDR3 is made up of 15 amino acids. Germline V gene lookup returns CDR1 SGHRS and CDR2 YFSETQ. V lost 0 bases and J lost 0; bases outside the gene matches: 1.

V usage is TRBV7-9 and J usage is TRBJ2-7; D might be TRBD1 (5 bases). Trimming pared 0 bases from V and 7 bases from J, leaving 13 bases between. Germline CDR1 and CDR2: SEHNR and FQNEAQ (reference sequence). CDR3 length: 14 amino acids. For the CDR3, the DNA is TGTGCCAGCAGCTTAGCCGCCAGGGTCGGGGAGCAGTACTTC. Translating it yields CASSLAARVGEQYF.

The rearrangement uses TRBV2 and TRBJ1-5; D gene unclear. CDR3 length: 13 residues. Germline V gene lookup returns CDR1 SNHLY and CDR2 FYNNEI. V dropped 1 base and J dropped 7 bases, with 8 bases sitting between them. The DNA of the CDR3 is TGTGCCAGCAGTGAAGAGACCGGACAGCCCCAGCATTTT. Translated, it gives CASSEETGQPQHF.

This clone is a singleton in its sample. This chain links TRBV5-1 with TRBJ2-7; tentatively, D is TRBD2 (5 bases). Germline assignment: CDR1 SGHRS and CDR2 YFSETQ. The CDR3 is made up of 15 amino acids. V was trimmed by 1 base and J by 6 bases, leaving 17 bases between them. In DNA form, the CDR3 reads TGCGCCAGCAGCTTGAGCGGAATCAAGGGTCTCGAGCAGTACTTC. This translates into CASSLSGIKGLEQYF.

V and J are TRBV9 and TRBJ1-5, with 8 bases matching TRBD1. The V and J ends lost 3 bases and 1 base, in that order; junction bases with no gene match: 3. Looked up from germline, CDR1 is SGDLS and CDR2 is YYNGEE. The CDR3 length is 15 residues. The CDR3 nucleotides read TGTGCCAGCAGCGGGACAGGGATGAGCAATCAGCCCCAGCATTTT. It encodes CASSGTGMSNQPQHF. Filled out from reference TRBV9 and TRBJ1-5, the complete variable domain reads DSGVTQTPKHLITATGQRVTLRCSPRSGDLSVYWYQQSLDQGLQFLIQYYNGEERAKGNILERFSAQQFPDLHSELNLSSLELGDSALYFCASSGTGMSNQPQHFGDGTRLSIL.

The chain couples TRBV7-2 to TRBJ1-1; no clear D. Trimming took off 1 base at V and 5 bases at J, with 14 bases between the two ends. The CDR3 length is 15 residues. CDR1 is SGHTA, CDR2 FQGNSA, per germline. For the CDR3, the DNA is TGTGCCAGCAGCTTAGGGGTCGCGTCACAGACTGAAGCTTTCTTT. This codes for CASSLGVASQTEAFF.

The genes are TRBV15 and TRBJ1-1; possibly TRBD1 for D (6 bases). Germline CDR1 reads LNHNV; CDR2 reads YYDKDF (reference sequence). With 3 bases removed from V and 6 bases from J, the gap between germline ends came to 14 bases. The CDR3 loop spans 14 amino acids. For the CDR3, the DNA is TGTGCCACCAGCAGCCGACAGGCCCTATCTGAAGCTTTCTTT. As protein: CATSSRQALSEAFF.

The sample holds a few counts of this clone. The genes are TRBV7-2 and TRBJ2-3, with D hard to call. This CDR3 has 13 amino acids. Trimming pared 2 bases from V and 6 bases from J, leaving 9 bases between. The V gene's germline CDR1 is SGHTA and CDR2 FQGNSA. The CDR3 spells CASSLSGYDTQYF. CDR3 bases: TGTGCCAGCAGCTTAAGTGGGTACGATACGCAGTATTTT.

A few counts support this clone. The genes are TRBV6-6 and TRBJ1-4, with a tentative D call TRBD1 (6 bases). The CDR3 contains 12 residues. Trimming shortened V by 3 bases and J by 8 bases, and 7 bases separated the two germline ends. Germline assignment: CDR1 MNHNY and CDR2 SVGAGI (reference sequence). CDR3 loop: CASSYGQEKLFF. Here the CDR3 DNA reads TGTGCCAGCAGTTATGGACAGGAAAAACTGTTTTTT.

The chain couples TRBV30 to TRBJ2-1; D perhaps matches TRBD2 (7 bases). Trimming left V 1 base short and J 5 bases short, with 21 bases between. The CDR3 extends over 17 amino acids. The V gene's germline CDR1 is GTSNPN and CDR2 SVGIG (reference sequence). The CDR3 nucleotides are TGTGCCTGGAGTGGGGGGGGCAACCCCCAACCCCACAATGAGCAGTTCTTC. Translated: CAWSGGGNPQPHNEQFF.

The chain couples TRBV4-2 to TRBJ2-1, with D unresolved. The V end was cut by 4 bases, the J end by 2 bases, with 18 bases between. The germline V gene encodes CDR1 LGHNA and CDR2 YNFKEQ. This CDR3 is 17 amino acids long. CDR3 sequence: CASSPLGVPTTYNEQFF. CDR3 DNA sequence: TGTGCCAGCAGCCCGCTGGGCGTCCCCACCACCTACAATGAGCAGTTCTTC.

The genes are TRBV6-5 and TRBJ2-3; 9 bases are shared with TRBD2. Germline-derived CDR1 and CDR2 are MNHEY and SVGAGI. The CDR3 is 14 amino acids. J gave up 1 base and V 6 bases, and 2 bases lay outside the gene matches. CDR3: CASRASGGTDTQYF. Here the CDR3 DNA reads TGTGCCAGCAGGGCTAGCGGGGGCACAGATACGCAGTATTTT.

This rearrangement joins TRBV20-1 to TRBJ1-1; D ambiguous. V was shortened by 4 bases and J by 10 bases, with 13 bases between the two germline ends. This CDR3 is built from 11 residues. Germline lookup yields CDR1 DFQATT and CDR2 SNEGSKA (reference sequence). The CDR3 here is CSATSRSGAFF. The CDR3 DNA reads as TGCAGTGCTACAAGTCGGTCGGGAGCTTTCTTT.

The chain recombines TRBV30 with TRBJ2-3; the match to TRBD2 covers 11 bases. This CDR3 has 14 amino acids. The trim removed 0 bases at V and 4 bases at J, leaving 0 bases unmatched. Germline values: CDR1 GTSNPN, CDR2 SVGIG (reference sequence). The CDR3: CAWSVLAGADTQYF. CDR3 coding DNA: TGTGCCTGGAGTGTACTAGCGGGAGCAGATACGCAGTATTTT.

In this sample, this clone turned up a few times. This sequence joins TRBV7-2 and TRBJ1-2; D not certain. V lost 5 bases to trimming and J lost 1 base, with 8 bases between them. The CDR3 has 13 amino acids. CDR1 and CDR2 from the germline V gene are SGHTA and FQGNSA. CDR3 protein: CASSPGINYGYTF. Here the CDR3 DNA reads TGTGCCAGCAGCCCCGGGATTAACTATGGCTACACCTTC.

CDR3 sequence: CASSPRNEHEQYF. In DNA, the CDR3 is TGTGCCAGCAGCCCAAGGAATGAGCACGAGCAGTACTTC. The chain joins TRBV7-9 to TRBJ2-7; unclear D gene. Germline V gives CDR1 SEHNR, CDR2 FQNEAQ (reference sequence). Trimming removed 5 bases from V and 5 bases from J, with 13 bases in between. CDR3 length: 13 residues.

Notes on this clone: Its ends do not fully match the called genes, so a read error is possible. CDR3 coding DNA: TGTGCTAGCAGCCAAGCGGGAGGGCCTAACAATGAGCAGTTCTTC. It is translated as CASSQAGGPNNEQFF. This chain joins TRBV7-7 and TRBJ2-1; 10 bases are a match to TRBD2. CDR1 SSHAT and CDR2 FNYEAQ come from the germline V gene (reference sequence). The CDR3 is 15 amino acids.

This clone came up a few times. V is TRBV20-1 and J is TRBJ1-1; D is possibly TRBD1 (5 bases). The germline V gene encodes CDR1 DFQATT and CDR2 SNEGSKA (reference sequence). This CDR3 has 11 amino acids. The V end lost 5 bases, the J end lost 4 bases, and 8 bases lay between the germline ends. The CDR3 protein is CSAPGLTEAFF. CDR3 DNA sequence: TGCAGTGCTCCGGGACTCACTGAAGCTTTCTTT.

The V call is TRBV7-9, the J call TRBJ1-1, with D uncertain. The CDR3 covers 13 residues. Deletions cut 7 bases from V and 1 base from J, with 10 bases between. Germline CDR1 reads SEHNR; CDR2 reads FQNEAQ (reference sequence). This CDR3 is CASIHWGNTEAFF. CDR3 in DNA: TGTGCCAGCATCCATTGGGGGAACACTGAAGCTTTCTTT.

This clone has only a few counts. This chain connects TRBV7-2 to TRBJ2-5; 7 nucleotides match TRBD1. The CDR3 is 13 residues long. Trimming took 6 bases from V and 7 from J; bases not matched to a gene: 8. The germline V gene has CDR1 SGHTA and CDR2 FQGNSA. CDR3 amino acids: CASSQSTGATQYF. CDR3 DNA sequence: TGTGCCAGCAGTCAAAGCACAGGGGCGACCCAGTACTTC.